The 27 T cell receptor beta chains listed next were all sequenced from one sample in a study of T-cell reconstitution after alpha-beta-depleted transplantation in children. Unique molecular identifiers were built into the TCRbeta library. TCRdb analysed the PCR reads with MiXCR anew, one entry per CDR3 protein. The table lists 190,000 or so distinct CDR3 sequences, more than 14% of them singletons, with about 12% in the top ten. This sample comprised PBMCs from the stem cell graft donor, obtained from the stem cell graft. The receptors shown here come from a human donor who donated a stem cell graft to a child with acute lymphoblastic leukemia.

This clonotype was detected ten times or more. V gene TRBV11-2 combines with J gene TRBJ2-2, with D perhaps TRBD1 (5 bases). This CDR3 region has 17 residues. Trimming removed 1 base from V and 2 bases from J, with 14 bases in between. Germline V gene data show CDR1 as SGHAT and CDR2 as FQNNGV. CDR3 DNA sequence: TGTGCCAGCAGCTTAGGGATTAGGACAAGAAACACCGGGGAGCTGTTTTTT. Protein sequence: CASSLGIRTRNTGELFF.

The table lists this clonotype with many counts. The chain joins TRBV29-1 to TRBJ2-3; D is unresolved. The germline V and J ends were trimmed by 1 base and 1 base, with 6 bases remaining between them. Germline CDR1 reads SQVTM; CDR2 reads ANQGSEA. This CDR3 comprises 13 residues. CDR3 sequence reads: CSVEGAGTDTQYF. The CDR3 DNA reads TGCAGCGTTGAAGGGGCCGGCACAGATACGCAGTATTTT.

The rearrangement links TRBV20-1 to TRBJ2-7, with 10 bases identical to TRBD2. This CDR3 has 14 residues. After removal of 6 bases from V and 1 base from J, the junction contained 6 bases not matched to a gene. CDR1 and CDR2 (germline): DFQATT, SNEGSKA (reference sequence). The CDR3 loop reads CSAVPGLASYEQYF. The DNA of the CDR3 is TGCAGTGCCGTTCCGGGACTAGCGTCCTACGAGCAGTACTTC.

In the case of this clonotype: This may be a read error: a much more frequent sequence differs by one nucleotide. The chain links TRBV15 to TRBJ2-1, with D unclear. V was clipped by 0 bases and J by 0 bases, with 6 bases between them. This CDR3 comprises 15 residues. The germline V gene has CDR1 LNHNV and CDR2 YYDKDF (reference sequence). CDR3 loop: CATSRDASSYNEQFF. The CDR3 DNA is TGTGCCACCAGCAGAGATGCGAGCTCCTACAATGAGCAGTTCTTC.

The rearrangement links TRBV5-1 to TRBJ1-2; 11 nucleotides match TRBD1. The CDR3 sequence is 14 residues long. V lost 2 bases and J lost 9; bases outside the gene matches: 6. In germline, CDR1 is SGHRS, CDR2 YFSETQ. Written as DNA, the CDR3 is TGCGCCAGCAGCTTCACGGACAGGGGGCAAAGCTACACCTTC. Translating gives CASSFTDRGQSYTF.

The chain has TRBV7-9 and TRBJ1-1; D is ambiguous. CDR1 is SEHNR, CDR2 FQNEAQ, per germline (reference sequence). The CDR3 consists of 15 residues. Trimming took off 4 bases at V and 6 bases at J, with 18 bases between the two ends. The CDR3 protein is CASSSLYQPTPEAFF. The CDR3 nucleotides read TGTGCCAGCAGCTCTCTTTACCAACCGACACCTGAAGCTTTCTTT.

This clonotype was counted at least ten times. The chain carries TRBV7-9 and TRBJ2-7; D perhaps matches TRBD1 (6 bases). V lost 5 bases and J 5 bases, leaving 16 bases between the germline ends. The germline V gene encodes CDR1 SEHNR and CDR2 FQNEAQ (reference sequence). The CDR3 has 14 residues. CDR3 amino acids: CASSPKGDRDEQYF. The DNA of the CDR3 is TGTGCCAGCAGCCCCAAGGGGGATCGTGACGAGCAGTACTTC.

This clonotype was counted at least ten times. J is TRBJ2-1 and V is TRBV5-1; D is unresolved. The CDR3 is 15 residues long. Per germline, CDR1 SGHRS and CDR2 YFSETQ. Trimming took 2 bases from V and 8 from J, leaving 17 bases between them. The CDR3, as DNA: TGCGCCAGCAGCTTAGGAGTACTTGTGGGCTATGAGCAGTTCTTC. It specifies CASSLGVLVGYEQFF.

This rearrangement joins TRBV5-1 to TRBJ2-1, with TRBD2 matching 8 bases. The germline gives CDR1 SGHRS, CDR2 YFSETQ. V shed 6 bases, J shed 5 bases, and the junction held 4 bases outside the gene matches. The CDR3 extends over 13 amino acids. Here the CDR3 reads CASKVGGDNEQFF. The CDR3 region has the DNA TGCGCCAGCAAGGTCGGGGGGGACAATGAGCAGTTCTTC. Based on the CDR3 plus reference TRBV5-1 and TRBJ2-1, the full variable domain is KAGVTQTPRYLIKTRGQQVTLSCSPISGHRSVSWYQQTPGQGLQFLFEYFSETQRNKGNFPGRFSGRQFSNSRSEMNVSTLELGDSALYLCASKVGGDNEQFFGPGTRLTVL.

The table lists this clonotype with many counts. The V gene is TRBV29-1, the J gene TRBJ2-7; 9 bases fit TRBD2. The germline V gene encodes CDR1 SQVTM and CDR2 ANQGSEA. The CDR3 has 14 amino acids. V shed 2 bases and J 5 bases; nucleotides not matched to a gene: 7. The CDR3 nucleotides are TGCAGCGTTGAATTAGGGCGGGAGGGTGACGAGCAGTACTTC. Amino acids: CSVELGREGDEQYF.

The count of this clonotype is one. A read error may explain this, as a much larger clone is one base away. J is TRBJ2-3 and V is TRBV5-6, with 12 bases lining up with TRBD2. The CDR3 is 16 amino acids. V lost 4 bases and J lost 3; bases outside the gene matches: 6. CDR1 is SGHDT and CDR2 is YYEEEE in the germline V gene. The CDR3 reads CASSRTSGDRTDTQYF. CDR3 coding DNA: TGTGCCAGCAGCCGGACTAGCGGGGACAGAACAGATACGCAGTATTTT.

A few counts support this clonotype. The rearrangement joins TRBV20-1 to TRBJ1-6; 10 bases fit TRBD1. CDR3 size: 14 residues. Germline V gene data show CDR1 as DFQATT and CDR2 as SNEGSKA (reference sequence). Unmatched junction bases numbered 7, after V lost 1 base and J lost 13 bases. CDR3 residues: CSARVFGTGEPLHF. The CDR3 coding sequence is TGCAGTGCTAGAGTTTTCGGGACAGGGGAGCCCCTCCACTTT.

Written as DNA, the CDR3 is TGTGCCAGCAGCTCTACTCTCCGGTTTCAAGAGACCCAGTACTTC. Amino acids: CASSSTLRFQETQYF. The chain recombines TRBV7-8 with TRBJ2-5; D gene ambiguous. Germline-derived CDR1 and CDR2 are SGHVS and FQNEAQ. V was pared by 4 bases and J by 2 bases, with 14 bases between. This CDR3 is built from 15 residues.

This clonotype was picked up many times. The chain uses TRBV4-1 and TRBJ2-2, with TRBD1 identical over 10 bases. Trimming took 3 bases from V and 1 from J; bases not matched to a gene: 17. Germline V gene lookup returns CDR1 MGHRA and CDR2 YSYEKL. The CDR3 spans 21 residues. The CDR3 loop is CASSHPFGGTGVPENTGELFF. The CDR3 DNA is TGCGCCAGCAGCCACCCCTTCGGGGGGACAGGGGTACCTGAGAACACCGGGGAGCTGTTTTTT.

This clonotype was observed at least ten times. The V call is TRBV12-3 or TRBV12-4, the J call TRBJ1-5, with D unclear. The CDR3 contains 11 residues. V gave up 9 bases and J gave up 10 bases, with 13 bases separating them. The CDR3 nucleotides read TGTGCCAGTGCCGGGTGGGGTCCCCAGCATTTT. This codes for CASAGWGPQHF.

This clonotype was picked up many times. This sequence joins TRBV11-3 and TRBJ2-2; D remains ambiguous. Germline loops: CDR1 SGHNT, CDR2 YENEEA. The CDR3 covers 15 residues. V was pared by 3 bases and J by 2 bases, with 10 bases between. The CDR3 here is CASSFLSDNTGELFF. CDR3 bases: TGTGCCAGCAGCTTCCTAAGTGACAACACCGGGGAGCTGTTTTTT.

The chain uses TRBV20-1 and TRBJ2-3, with 8 bases fitting TRBD2. Germline V gene sequence: CDR1 DFQATT, CDR2 SNEGSKA (reference sequence). With V trimmed by 1 base and J by 5 bases, 8 bases remained unmatched. The CDR3 runs to 15 residues. Here the CDR3 DNA reads TGCAGTGCTAGAGCCTTAGCGGGACTATTAGATACGCAGTATTTT. This codes for CSARALAGLLDTQYF.

This clonotype was recorded at least ten times. The chain has TRBV5-1 and TRBJ2-1; TRBD2 matches 7 bases. V lost 0 bases to trimming and J lost 5 bases; unmatched junction nucleotides: 8. CDR3 length equals 16 residues. CDR1 is SGHRS and CDR2 is YFSETQ in the germline V gene. CDR3: CASSLVPGRSDNEQFF. The CDR3, as DNA: TGCGCCAGCAGCTTGGTTCCCGGGAGGTCGGACAATGAGCAGTTCTTC.

The genes are TRBV20-1 and TRBJ2-5; 7 nucleotides agree with TRBD1. CDR1 and CDR2 (germline): DFQATT, SNEGSKA (reference sequence). The CDR3 spans 15 residues. The ends lost 6 bases at V and 1 base at J; junction bases unmatched: 11. As DNA, the CDR3 is TGCAGTGCCCCCGGACAGGTCATATCCCAAGAGACCCAGTACTTC. Its translation: CSAPGQVISQETQYF.

This clonotype was counted at least ten times. This chain links TRBV12-3 or TRBV12-4 with TRBJ2-2; 8 bases are a match to TRBD1. The trim removed 5 bases at V and 2 bases at J, leaving 7 bases unmatched. CDR3 size: 16 residues. CDR3 protein: CASSDRGPPNTGELFF. The CDR3 region has the DNA TGTGCCAGCAGTGACAGGGGCCCTCCAAACACCGGGGAGCTGTTTTTT.

This clonotype showed up many times. The junction and the germline gene differ at one end; a read error may be behind it. The V and J genes are TRBV7-7 and TRBJ2-1; 7 bases align to TRBD1. This CDR3 spans 15 amino acids. The germline gives CDR1 SSHAT, CDR2 FNYEAQ (reference sequence). The CDR3 coding sequence is TGTGCTAGCAGCCCAGGACAGGAAGACTCAGGACGGAAGTTCTTC. This gives the protein CASSPGQEDSGRKFF.

This clonotype was recorded at least ten times. This chain uses TRBV5-1 with TRBJ2-5; 7 bases are shared with TRBD2. The CDR3 consists of 14 residues. The junction had 3 bases not matched to a gene; V was cut back by 1 base and J by 3 bases. Germline CDR1 and CDR2: SGHRS and YFSETQ. The CDR3 sequence: CASSLNREEETQYF. CDR3 DNA: TGCGCCAGCAGCTTGAACCGGGAGGAAGAGACCCAGTACTTC. The full variable domain, rest sourced from reference TRBV5-1 and TRBJ2-5, is KAGVTQTPRYLIKTRGQQVTLSCSPISGHRSVSWYQQTPGQGLQFLFEYFSETQRNKGNFPGRFSGRQFSNSRSEMNVSTLELGDSALYLCASSLNREEETQYFGPGTRLLVL.

This clonotype was observed many times. This rearrangement joins TRBV5-1 to TRBJ2-1; TRBD1 aligns across 9 bases. This CDR3 is built from 15 residues. V shed 4 bases, J shed 3 bases, and the junction held 5 bases outside the gene matches. Germline V lookup: CDR1 SGHRS, CDR2 YFSETQ. The CDR3 loop is CASSTGTGRYNEQFF. CDR3 in DNA: TGCGCCAGCAGCACTGGGACAGGGCGCTACAATGAGCAGTTCTTC.

This clonotype showed up many times. This CDR3 reads CASSFLAGSGANVLTF. The DNA of the CDR3 is TGCGCCAGCAGTTTCCTGGCGGGGTCCGGGGCCAACGTCCTGACTTTC. The chain has TRBV5-1 and TRBJ2-6; TRBD2 might be the D (6 bases). Trimming shortened V by 5 bases and J by 4 bases, and 16 bases separated the two germline ends. The CDR3 covers 16 residues. Germline V gene sequence: CDR1 SGHRS, CDR2 YFSETQ.

The J gene is TRBJ1-4, the V gene TRBV7-6; D gene uncertain. Trimming took off 1 base at V and 0 bases at J, with 12 bases between the two ends. This CDR3 has 17 residues. Per germline, CDR1 SGHVS and CDR2 FNYEAQ. The CDR3 protein is CASSLEATAATNEKLFF. In nucleotides, the CDR3 is TGTGCCAGCAGCTTAGAGGCGACGGCTGCAACTAATGAAAAACTGTTTTTT. Supplemented by reference TRBV7-6 and TRBJ1-4, the full variable domain reads GAGVSQSPRYKVTKRGQDVALRCDPISGHVSLYWYRQALGQGPEFLTYFNYEAQQDKSGLPNDRFSAERPEGSISTLTIQRTEQRDSAMYRCASSLEATAATNEKLFFGSGTQLSVL.

There are many counts of this clonotype. This chain uses TRBV20-1 with TRBJ2-2; tentatively, D is TRBD1 (6 bases). V was cut by 0 bases and J by 0 bases, with 14 bases left in between. The CDR3 extends over 17 amino acids. Germline CDR1 is DFQATT and CDR2 is SNEGSKA (reference sequence). The CDR3 DNA reads as TGCAGTGCTAGAGATCTCAAGAGGACAGCGAACACCGGGGAGCTGTTTTTT. Translating gives CSARDLKRTANTGELFF.

V is TRBV20-1 and J is TRBJ1-1; a possible D gene is TRBD1 (5 bases). The CDR3 runs 12 residues. Germline V gene sequence: CDR1 DFQATT, CDR2 SNEGSKA (reference sequence). The V end lost 6 bases, the J end lost 4 bases, and 12 bases lay between the germline ends. The CDR3 DNA is TGCAGTGCGCCGGGGGGGGGCACTGAAGCTTTCTTT. Amino acids: CSAPGGGTEAFF.